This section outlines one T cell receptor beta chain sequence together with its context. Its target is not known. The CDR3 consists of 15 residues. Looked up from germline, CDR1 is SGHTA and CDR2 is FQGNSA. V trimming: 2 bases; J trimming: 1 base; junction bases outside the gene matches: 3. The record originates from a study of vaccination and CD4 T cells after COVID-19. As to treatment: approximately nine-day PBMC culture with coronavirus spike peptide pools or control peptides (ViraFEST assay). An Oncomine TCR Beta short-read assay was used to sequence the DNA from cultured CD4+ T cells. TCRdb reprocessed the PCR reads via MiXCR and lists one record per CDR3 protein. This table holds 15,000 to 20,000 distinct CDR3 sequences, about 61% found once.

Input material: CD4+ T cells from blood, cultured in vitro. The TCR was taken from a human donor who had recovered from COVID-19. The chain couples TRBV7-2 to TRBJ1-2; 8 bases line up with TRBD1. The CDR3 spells CASSLQGAYNYGYTF. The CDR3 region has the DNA TGTGCCAGCAGCTTACAGGGGGCGTATAACTATGGCTACACCTTC.